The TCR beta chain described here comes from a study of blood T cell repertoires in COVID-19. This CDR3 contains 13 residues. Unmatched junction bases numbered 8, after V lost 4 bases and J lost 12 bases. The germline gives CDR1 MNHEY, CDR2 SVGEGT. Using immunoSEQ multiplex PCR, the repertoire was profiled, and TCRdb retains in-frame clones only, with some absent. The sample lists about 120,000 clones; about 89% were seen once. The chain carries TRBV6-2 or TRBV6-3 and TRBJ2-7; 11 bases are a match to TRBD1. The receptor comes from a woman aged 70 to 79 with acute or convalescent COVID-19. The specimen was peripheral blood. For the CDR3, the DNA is TGTGCCAGCAGTTCGTCCCGGGACAGGGGGGCGTACTTC. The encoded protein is CASSSSRDRGAYF.